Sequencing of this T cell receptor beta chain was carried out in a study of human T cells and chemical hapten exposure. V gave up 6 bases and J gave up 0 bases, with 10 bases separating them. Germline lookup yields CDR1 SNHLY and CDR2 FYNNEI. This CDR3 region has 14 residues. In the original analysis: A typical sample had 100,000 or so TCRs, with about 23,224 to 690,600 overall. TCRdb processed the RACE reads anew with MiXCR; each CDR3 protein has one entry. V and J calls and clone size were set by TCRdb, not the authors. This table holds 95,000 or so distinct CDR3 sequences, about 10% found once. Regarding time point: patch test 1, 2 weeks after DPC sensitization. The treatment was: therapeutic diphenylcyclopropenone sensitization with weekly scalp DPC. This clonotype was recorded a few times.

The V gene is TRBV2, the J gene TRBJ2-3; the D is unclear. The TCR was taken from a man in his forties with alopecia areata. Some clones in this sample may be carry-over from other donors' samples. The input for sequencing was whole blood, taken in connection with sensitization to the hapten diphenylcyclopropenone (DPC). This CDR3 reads CASRQSPSTDTQYF. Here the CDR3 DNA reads TGTGCCAGCAGACAGAGCCCTAGCACAGATACGCAGTATTTT.